Following are 32 T cell receptor beta chains from one sample sequenced in a study of T cell responses to AZD1222 COVID-19 vaccine. Profiling relied on immunoSEQ multiplex PCR, and the TCRdb table lists in-frame clones only, not all of them. The sample includes tens of thousands of clones, 88% of them seen just once. This specimen consisted of peripheral blood, obtained 28 days after the second dose of the MenACWY control vaccine. The receptor source for this set is an adult who received the MenACWY meningococcal vaccine as a control.

The gene calls are TRBV5-1 and TRBJ1-6; D gene ambiguous. CDR3 length: 18 amino acids. The germline CDR1 and CDR2 sequences are SGHRS and YFSETQ. The V and J ends lost 0 bases and 2 bases respectively, with 15 bases between them. CDR3 nucleotide sequence: TGCGCCAGCAGCTTGGAAGGGTTGGGTCGAGCCTATAATTCACCCCTCCACTTT. It codes for CASSLEGLGRAYNSPLHF.

The chain uses TRBV2 and TRBJ1-2; D gene unclear. The CDR3 is 13 amino acids. Germline lookup yields CDR1 SNHLY and CDR2 FYNNEI. Deletions cut 7 bases from V and 8 bases from J, with 17 bases between. CDR3 DNA: TGTGCCAGCAACGGGCAGCCTGTAGAAGGCTACACCTTC. Amino acid sequence: CASNGQPVEGYTF.

This chain uses TRBV14 with TRBJ2-5; TRBD1 aligns across 8 bases. The V segment lost 1 base and the J segment 4 bases; nucleotides outside the gene matches: 2. The CDR3 extends over 14 amino acids. CDR1 is SGHDN and CDR2 is FVKESK in the germline V gene. CDR3 DNA: TGTGCCAGCAGCCAAGCCAGGGGGCCAGAGACCCAGTACTTC. Translated: CASSQARGPETQYF. Complete variable domain (other parts from reference TRBV14 and TRBJ2-5): EAGVTQFPSHSVIEKGQTVTLRCDPISGHDNLYWYRRVMGKEIKFLLHFVKESKQDESGMPNNRFLAERTGGTYSTLKVQPAELEDSGVYFCASSQARGPETQYFGPGTRLLVL.

This chain joins TRBV24-1 and TRBJ2-7; 7 bases agree with TRBD1. V lost 3 bases, J lost 6 bases, and 7 bases stayed unmatched. The germline gives CDR1 KGHDR, CDR2 SFDVKD. The CDR3 has 14 residues. The CDR3 loop is CATSDPRTGAEQYF. The CDR3 DNA is TGTGCCACCAGTGATCCCCGGACAGGAGCCGAGCAGTACTTC.

The chain combines TRBV4-3 with TRBJ1-6; no reliable D call. The CDR3 covers 15 residues. The V and J ends lost 0 bases and 10 bases respectively, with 13 bases between them. Germline CDR1 and CDR2: LGHNA and YSLEER. The CDR3 protein is CASSQEGGSRSPLHF. The CDR3 DNA is TGCGCCAGCAGCCAAGAAGGAGGGTCGCGGTCACCCCTCCACTTT.

The V and J genes are TRBV19 and TRBJ1-5; unclear D gene. The CDR3 loop spans 17 amino acids. V lost 3 bases and J 0 bases, leaving 15 bases between the germline ends. CDR1 is LNHDA and CDR2 is SQIVND in the germline V gene (reference sequence). CDR3 in amino acids: CASSIGAAVYSNQPQHF. CDR3 sequence (DNA): TGTGCCAGTAGTATCGGTGCGGCAGTTTATAGCAATCAGCCCCAGCATTTT. Variable domain in full (rest from reference TRBV19 and TRBJ1-5): DGGITQSPKYLFRKEGQNVTLSCEQNLNHDAMYWYRQDPGQGLRLIYYSQIVNDFQKGDIAEGYSVSREKKESFPLTVTSAQKNPTAFYLCASSIGAAVYSNQPQHFGDGTRLSIL.

This clone was seen more than once but under ten times. The J gene is TRBJ2-1, the V gene TRBV7-7, with 9 nucleotides matching TRBD1. Germline V gene sequence: CDR1 SSHAT, CDR2 FNYEAQ (reference sequence). V trimming: 1 base; J trimming: 9 bases; junction bases outside the gene matches: 7. The CDR3 contains 15 residues. The CDR3 loop reads CASSLVGGQGTEQFF. DNA for the CDR3: TGTGCCAGCAGCTTAGTGGGGGGACAGGGTACTGAGCAGTTCTTC.

The sample holds a few counts of this clone. V is TRBV6-5 and J is TRBJ2-7; D possibly corresponds to TRBD1 (6 bases). This CDR3 region has 14 residues. Trimming pared 4 bases from V and 0 bases from J, leaving 10 bases between. Germline lookup yields CDR1 MNHEY and CDR2 SVGAGI. CDR3: CASSWGPRSYEQYF. The CDR3 DNA is TGTGCCAGCAGTTGGGGGCCACGCTCCTACGAGCAGTACTTC.

This clone occurred once. The chain employs TRBV19 and TRBJ1-2; the D is unclear. Germline V gene sequence: CDR1 LNHDA, CDR2 SQIVND (reference sequence). The CDR3 extends over 14 amino acids. V was pared by 1 base and J by 8 bases, with 14 bases between. The CDR3 bases are TGTGCCAGTAGTATAGCCTCAAACAGCTACGGCTACACCTTC. Protein sequence: CASSIASNSYGYTF. Drawing the rest from reference TRBV19 and TRBJ1-2, the complete variable domain is DGGITQSPKYLFRKEGQNVTLSCEQNLNHDAMYWYRQDPGQGLRLIYYSQIVNDFQKGDIAEGYSVSREKKESFPLTVTSAQKNPTAFYLCASSIASNSYGYTFGSGTRLTVV.

This chain connects TRBV19 to TRBJ1-1; TRBD1 matches 8 bases. Unmatched junction bases numbered 9, after V lost 5 bases and J lost 1 base. CDR1 and CDR2 from the germline V gene are LNHDA and SQIVND (reference sequence). The CDR3 has 16 amino acids. The CDR3 nucleotides are TGTGCCAGTAGTCCCCCAGCAGGGGGCGGGAACACTGAAGCTTTCTTT. Translation gives CASSPPAGGGNTEAFF. Full variable domain (outside the CDR3, taken from reference TRBV19 and TRBJ1-1): DGGITQSPKYLFRKEGQNVTLSCEQNLNHDAMYWYRQDPGQGLRLIYYSQIVNDFQKGDIAEGYSVSREKKESFPLTVTSAQKNPTAFYLCASSPPAGGGNTEAFFGQGTRLTVV.

The chain uses TRBV4-3 and TRBJ1-3; unclear D gene. Germline values: CDR1 LGHNA, CDR2 YSLEER. Trimming stripped 4 bases from V and 4 bases from J, with 14 bases between. The CDR3 length is 15 residues. DNA for the CDR3: TGCGCCAGCAGCCGTTCGGTCGAGGGCGGAAACACCATATATTTT. Translation gives CASSRSVEGGNTIYF.

This chain connects TRBV9 to TRBJ1-1, with D possibly being TRBD1 (5 bases). The V end was cut by 1 base, the J end by 4 bases, with 11 bases between. The CDR3 contains 14 residues. Germline-derived CDR1 and CDR2 are SGDLS and YYNGEE. The CDR3 DNA is TGTGCCAGCAGCGTACAGGGTTCAGGCACTGAAGCTTTCTTT. As protein: CASSVQGSGTEAFF.

V gene TRBV3-1 (or the pseudogene TRBV3-2) combines with J gene TRBJ2-5; 9 bases fit TRBD1. CDR3 length: 14 residues. Per germline, CDR1 LGHDT and CDR2 YNNKEL (reference sequence). V shed 3 bases, J shed 3 bases, and the junction held 2 bases outside the gene matches. CDR3 sequence reads: CASSHRTGEETQYF. In nucleotides, the CDR3 is TGTGCCAGCAGCCATAGGACAGGGGAAGAGACCCAGTACTTC.

The CDR3: CAWDPGQGANQPQHF. The CDR3 DNA sequence: TGTGCCTGGGACCCTGGGCAGGGGGCAAATCAGCCCCAGCATTTT. The rearrangement uses TRBV30 and TRBJ1-5; TRBD1 matches 8 bases. In germline, CDR1 is GTSNPN, CDR2 SVGIG (reference sequence). The CDR3 is 15 amino acids. V shed 5 bases, J shed 4 bases, and the junction held 10 bases outside the gene matches.

This rearrangement joins TRBV6-6 to TRBJ1-1, with D perhaps TRBD1 (5 bases). V was pared by 6 bases and J by 8 bases, with 16 bases between. The CDR3 is made up of 13 amino acids. The germline gives CDR1 MNHNY, CDR2 SVGAGI (reference sequence). CDR3 sequence reads: CASRFPQGSEAFF. For the CDR3, the DNA is TGTGCCAGCAGGTTCCCCCAGGGAAGCGAAGCTTTCTTT.

The chain links TRBV10-1 to TRBJ1-5; tentatively, D is TRBD1 (5 bases). Trimming took 4 bases from V and 2 from J, leaving 9 bases between them. The CDR3 runs to 14 residues. Germline assignment: CDR1 WNHNN and CDR2 SYGVQD (reference sequence). The CDR3 spells CASSVRGCNQPQHF. The CDR3 nucleotides are TGCGCCAGCAGTGTTAGGGGCTGCAATCAGCCCCAGCATTTT.

This clone showed up just once. The V call is TRBV4-2, the J call TRBJ2-1; D remains unclear. Trimming removed 0 bases from V and 8 bases from J, with 2 bases in between. The length of the CDR3 is 11 residues. Per germline, CDR1 LGHNA and CDR2 YNFKEQ. In nucleotides, the CDR3 is TGTGCCAGCAGCCAAGAGGATGAGCAGTTCTTC. Its protein is CASSQEDEQFF.

This clone was seen once. V gene TRBV3-1 (or the pseudogene TRBV3-2) combines with J gene TRBJ2-7; a weak D match, TRBD2 (5 bases). V was trimmed by 4 bases and J by 1 base, leaving 11 bases between them. Germline-derived CDR1 and CDR2 are LGHDT and YNNKEL (reference sequence). CDR3 size: 14 residues. CDR3 coding DNA: TGTGCCAGCAGCCCTCGACCGGGGTCCTACGAGCAGTACTTC. Amino acids: CASSPRPGSYEQYF.

This chain joins TRBV5-1 and TRBJ1-6; D gene unclear. V was pared by 0 bases and J by 9 bases, with 10 bases between. The V gene's germline CDR1 is SGHRS and CDR2 YFSETQ. This CDR3 is built from 14 residues. The CDR3 loop reads CASSLGGSGSPLHF. The CDR3 coding sequence is TGCGCCAGCAGCTTGGGAGGGAGTGGTTCACCCCTCCACTTT.

The chain links TRBV4-2 to TRBJ2-2, with D perhaps assigned TRBD1 or TRBD2 (6 bases each). V was trimmed by 0 bases and J by 11 bases, leaving 19 bases between them. The germline V gene encodes CDR1 LGHNA and CDR2 YNFKEQ. The CDR3 loop spans 16 amino acids. This CDR3 is CASSQEYRGAFSELFF. CDR3 coding DNA: TGTGCCAGCAGCCAAGAGTATAGGGGGGCGTTTTCCGAGCTGTTTTTT.

This clone was observed a single time. J is TRBJ2-1 and V is TRBV9; D may match TRBD1 or TRBD2 (5 bases each). Trimming pared 0 bases from V and 7 bases from J, leaving 8 bases between. The germline gives CDR1 SGDLS, CDR2 YYNGEE. This CDR3 region has 13 residues. The CDR3 region has the DNA TGTGCCAGCAGCGTAGCAGGGACGAATGAGCAGTTCTTC. It codes for CASSVAGTNEQFF. The full variable domain, its missing parts supplied by reference TRBV9 and TRBJ2-1, is DSGVTQTPKHLITATGQRVTLRCSPRSGDLSVYWYQQSLDQGLQFLIQYYNGEERAKGNILERFSAQQFPDLHSELNLSSLELGDSALYFCASSVAGTNEQFFGPGTRLTVL.

The chain recombines TRBV4-1 with TRBJ1-6; unclear D gene. CDR1 and CDR2 from the germline V gene are MGHRA and YSYEKL. With 2 bases removed from V and 9 bases from J, the gap between germline ends came to 14 bases. The CDR3 is 15 amino acids. This CDR3 is CASSQSLGSGSPLHF. The CDR3 nucleotides are TGCGCCAGCAGCCAAAGTTTAGGGTCTGGTTCACCCCTCCACTTT.

V usage is TRBV7-9 and J usage is TRBJ2-5; 8 nucleotides align to TRBD1. Per the germline V gene, CDR1 is SEHNR and CDR2 is FQNEAQ (reference sequence). CDR3 length equals 18 residues. J gave up 3 bases and V 5 bases, and 17 bases lay outside the gene matches. In nucleotides, the CDR3 is TGTGCCAGCAGCATAGGTCACCCAGGGGGCCTCGCCAAAGAGACCCAGTACTTC. Translating it yields CASSIGHPGGLAKETQYF.

The V gene is TRBV3-1 (or the pseudogene TRBV3-2), the J gene TRBJ2-3, with 13 bases lining up with TRBD2. The J segment lost 4 bases and the V segment lost 5 bases, leaving 12 bases of the junction unmatched. The CDR3 contains 18 residues. CDR1 is LGHDT, CDR2 YNNKEL, per germline (reference sequence). CDR3 protein: CASSATSGGVVRPDTQYF. The CDR3 nucleotides read TGTGCCAGCAGCGCTACTAGCGGGGGGGTTGTTCGGCCAGATACGCAGTATTTT.

The chain uses TRBV7-8 and TRBJ1-6; 7 nucleotides match TRBD1. The V and J ends lost 7 bases and 1 base, in that order; junction bases with no gene match: 10. The CDR3 totals 17 residues. Germline CDR1 reads SGHVS; CDR2 reads FQNEAQ. CDR3 bases: TGTGCCAGCACCCTGGTCGGGACAGCGTCCTATAATTCACCCCTCCACTTT. Residues: CASTLVGTASYNSPLHF.

This clone occurred once. CDR3 region: CASSQGGTGGEGGYTF. Written as DNA, the CDR3 is TGTGCCAGCAGCCAGGGGGGAACAGGGGGTGAGGGTGGCTACACCTTC. This sequence joins TRBV4-2 and TRBJ1-2, with TRBD1 matching 8 bases. J lost 7 bases, V lost 3 bases, and 13 bases had no gene match. The CDR3 loop spans 16 amino acids. Germline V gene lookup returns CDR1 LGHNA and CDR2 YNFKEQ.

The chain couples TRBV5-5 to TRBJ1-5, with D unresolved. Germline CDR1 reads SGHKS; CDR2 reads YYEKEE (reference sequence). Trimming took 0 bases from V and 0 from J, leaving 13 bases between them. The CDR3 contains 17 residues. The CDR3 loop is CASSLALDGNSNQPQHF. CDR3 DNA sequence: TGTGCCAGCAGCTTGGCCTTAGACGGGAATAGCAATCAGCCCCAGCATTTT. The full variable domain, completed using reference TRBV5-5 and TRBJ1-5, is DAGVTQSPTHLIKTRGQQVTLRCSPISGHKSVSWYQQVLGQGPQFIFQYYEKEERGRGNFPDRFSARQFPNYSSELNVNALLLGDSALYLCASSLALDGNSNQPQHFGDGTRLSIL.

The CDR3 DNA sequence: TGTGCCAGCAGTTTATGGAGCCAGGGACTGGTCGAGCAGTACTTC. Protein sequence: CASSLWSQGLVEQYF. This chain connects TRBV28 to TRBJ2-7; weak D call: TRBD2 (6 bases). The V and J ends lost 0 bases and 6 bases respectively, with 15 bases between them. The germline gives CDR1 MDHEN, CDR2 SYDVKM. The CDR3 has 15 amino acids.

The chain has TRBV5-1 and TRBJ2-1; 7 nucleotides align to TRBD1. The J segment lost 4 bases and the V segment lost 2 bases, leaving 3 bases of the junction unmatched. CDR3 length: 14 residues. CDR1 and CDR2 from the germline V gene are SGHRS and YFSETQ. CDR3 in amino acids: CASSLGTVYNEQFF. The DNA for the CDR3 is TGCGCCAGCAGCTTAGGGACAGTTTACAATGAGCAGTTCTTC.

The V and J genes are TRBV5-6 and TRBJ1-3, with no clear D. Germline values: CDR1 SGHDT, CDR2 YYEEEE. V lost 5 bases to trimming and J lost 0 bases, with 12 bases between them. The CDR3 covers 15 residues. The CDR3 DNA sequence: TGTGCCAGCAGTCCGGACGGGAACTCTGGAAACACCATATATTTT. Its protein is CASSPDGNSGNTIYF.

V is TRBV18 and J is TRBJ1-6; TRBD1 matches 7 bases. With 3 bases clipped from V and 6 bases from J, the junction kept 8 bases outside the gene matches. The CDR3 runs to 16 residues. CDR1 KGHSH and CDR2 LQKENI come from the germline V gene. CDR3 in amino acids: CASSPSHTGANSPLHF. The DNA of the CDR3 is TGTGCCAGCTCACCGTCACACACAGGGGCTAATTCACCCCTCCACTTT.

The chain couples TRBV19 to TRBJ2-3; weak D call: TRBD2 (5 bases). The CDR3 has 15 residues. With 3 bases removed from V and 3 bases from J, the gap between germline ends came to 13 bases. The germline V gene has CDR1 LNHDA and CDR2 SQIVND (reference sequence). The CDR3 protein is CASSMEGRGTDTQYF. The CDR3 DNA follows: TGTGCCAGTAGTATGGAAGGGAGAGGGACAGATACGCAGTATTTT.